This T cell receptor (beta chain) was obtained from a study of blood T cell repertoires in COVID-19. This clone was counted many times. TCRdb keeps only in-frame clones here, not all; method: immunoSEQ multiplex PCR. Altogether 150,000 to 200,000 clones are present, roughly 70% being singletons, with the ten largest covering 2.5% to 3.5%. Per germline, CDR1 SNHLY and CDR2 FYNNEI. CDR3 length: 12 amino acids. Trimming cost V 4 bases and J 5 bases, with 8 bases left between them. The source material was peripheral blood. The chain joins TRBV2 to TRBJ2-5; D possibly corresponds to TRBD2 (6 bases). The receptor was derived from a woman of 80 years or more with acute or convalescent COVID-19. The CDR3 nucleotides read TGTGCCAGCAGTGCTAGCGATGAGACCCAGTACTTC. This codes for CASSASDETQYF.